The 20 T cell receptor beta chains in this list originate from one sample, sequenced in a study of shared clonotypes between healthy human individuals. The data were produced by immunoSEQ multiplex PCR, yet TCRdb's version contains in-frame clones alone and is incomplete. The sample holds some 360,000 clones, around 79% seen once. Source material: memory CD4+ T cells sorted from blood. Subset meaning: CD45RA-negative fraction. The origin of the receptors is a man aged 25-45 years in good health.

This sequence joins TRBV29-1 and TRBJ2-2; TRBD1 aligns across 8 bases. Germline values: CDR1 SQVTM, CDR2 ANQGSEA. The CDR3 sequence is 15 residues long. V trimming: 1 base; J trimming: 4 bases; junction bases outside the gene matches: 5. The CDR3 bases are TGCAGCGTTGAAGGGACAGGGCGGCCCACCGGGGAGCTGTTTTTT. This codes for CSVEGTGRPTGELFF.

The J gene is TRBJ1-1, the V gene TRBV5-1, with D possibly matching TRBD1 (5 bases). V was clipped by 4 bases and J by 3 bases, with 19 bases between them. CDR3 size: 16 residues. Looked up from germline, CDR1 is SGHRS and CDR2 is YFSETQ. CDR3 nucleotide sequence: TGCGCCAGCAGCGGAATCAGGGAGCCGGGGGACACTGAAGCTTTCTTT. It specifies CASSGIREPGDTEAFF.

The chain has TRBV10-3 and TRBJ2-1; 14 bases line up with TRBD2. Germline lookup yields CDR1 ENHRY and CDR2 SYGVKD. Trimming took 4 bases from V and 7 from J; bases not matched to a gene: 9. The length of the CDR3 is 17 residues. The CDR3 reads CAISVTGTSGSSNEQFF. In DNA form, the CDR3 reads TGTGCCATCAGTGTAACCGGGACTAGCGGGAGCTCTAATGAGCAGTTCTTC.

The chain employs TRBV29-1 and TRBJ1-1, with D perhaps TRBD1 (5 bases). V shed 4 bases and J shed 4 bases, with 16 bases lying between them. The CDR3 runs 14 residues. Germline CDR1 SQVTM, CDR2 ANQGSEA. CDR3 nucleotide sequence: TGCAGCGTTGTGGTTCACGGGGGGAGCACTGAAGCTTTCTTT. The encoded protein is CSVVVHGGSTEAFF.

CDR3: CASSPSGGSQPQHF. CDR3 coding DNA: TGTGCCAGCAGCCCTTCAGGGGGCAGTCAGCCCCAGCATTTT. This chain joins TRBV6-1 and TRBJ1-5; 8 bases map to TRBD1. The V segment lost 6 bases and the J segment 6 bases; nucleotides outside the gene matches: 7. The CDR3 spans 14 residues. Per germline, CDR1 MNHNS and CDR2 SASEGT.

The J gene is TRBJ2-5, the V gene TRBV29-1, with D possibly being TRBD1 (5 bases). The CDR3 has 12 residues. Germline assignment: CDR1 SQVTM and CDR2 ANQGSEA. The V and J ends lost 3 bases and 9 bases respectively, with 14 bases between them. CDR3: CSVDLSSRAQYF. DNA for the CDR3: TGCAGCGTTGATCTTTCCTCCAGGGCCCAGTACTTC.

V gene TRBV5-4 combines with J gene TRBJ2-3; 16 nucleotides line up with TRBD2. Germline V gives CDR1 SGHNT, CDR2 YYREEE (reference sequence). V lost 2 bases and J lost 6; bases outside the gene matches: 6. This CDR3 spans 17 amino acids. The CDR3: CASSFGTSGRARDTQYF. CDR3 in DNA: TGTGCCAGCAGCTTTGGGACTAGCGGGAGGGCCAGGGATACGCAGTATTTT.

This chain joins TRBV11-2 and TRBJ1-1; the D gene is possibly TRBD1 (5 bases). The V end was cut by 1 base, the J end by 3 bases, with 15 bases between. Germline CDR1 is SGHAT and CDR2 is FQNNGV. The CDR3 sequence is 16 residues long. The CDR3 region has the DNA TGTGCCAGCAGCTTAGCTTCGGGGCTTAGGTACACTGAAGCTTTCTTT. Protein: CASSLASGLRYTEAFF. Complete variable domain (other parts from reference TRBV11-2 and TRBJ1-1): EAGVAQSPRYKIIEKRQSVAFWCNPISGHATLYWYQQILGQGPKLLIQFQNNGVVDDSQLPKDRFSAERLKGVDSTLKIQPAKLEDSAVYLCASSLASGLRYTEAFFGQGTRLTVV.

The J gene is TRBJ2-3, the V gene TRBV7-3; no firm D call. The CDR3 loop spans 14 amino acids. V lost 2 bases and J 3 bases, leaving 9 bases between the germline ends. Germline-derived CDR1 and CDR2 are SGHTA and FQGTGA. The CDR3 nucleotides read TGTGCCAGCAGCTTAGGTTCCAGGACAGATACGCAGTATTTT. Protein: CASSLGSRTDTQYF.

Notes on this clone: A much larger clone lies a single base off, so this may be a read error. Since the CDR3 does not end with the conserved phenylalanine or tryptophan, this likely comes from a read error. The limits of the CDR3 on the DNA are not certain, so only TCRdb's listed CDR3 is given. V usage is TRBV7-9 and J usage is TRBJ2-7; the table's D call of TRBD2 was not tested on the DNA. Germline values: CDR1 SEHNR, CDR2 FQNEAQ (reference sequence). The CDR3 is 9 amino acids long, termini counted. The CDR3 loop reads CARGAGLHP.

The chain employs TRBV5-5 and TRBJ2-1, with D uncertain. Germline V gene sequence: CDR1 SGHKS, CDR2 YYEKEE (reference sequence). V was trimmed by 2 bases and J by 0 bases, leaving 9 bases between them. The CDR3 is 15 residues long. CDR3 region: CASSFEGNSYNEQFF. As DNA, the CDR3 is TGTGCCAGCAGCTTTGAAGGAAACTCCTACAATGAGCAGTTCTTC.

The rearrangement joins TRBV18 to TRBJ2-3; 7 bases map to TRBD1. Germline CDR1 and CDR2: KGHSH and LQKENI. Trimming took 6 bases from V and 4 from J; bases not matched to a gene: 7. CDR3 size: 14 residues. The CDR3 reads CASSRTGVPDTQYF. Here the CDR3 DNA reads TGTGCCAGCTCTCGGACAGGAGTCCCAGATACGCAGTATTTT.

This chain connects TRBV7-9 to TRBJ2-1; 9 bases map to TRBD2. After removal of 3 bases from V and 5 bases from J, the junction contained 2 bases not matched to a gene. The CDR3 runs to 14 residues. Germline CDR1 reads SEHNR; CDR2 reads FQNEAQ (reference sequence). The CDR3 protein is CASSFIAGDNEQFF. The CDR3 DNA sequence: TGTGCCAGCAGCTTTATAGCGGGAGACAATGAGCAGTTCTTC.

Only a few counts were recorded for this clone. CDR3 in DNA: TGTGCCAGCAGCCCAGGGACAGGAGAGTACGAGCAGTACTTC. It is translated as CASSPGTGEYEQYF. This chain connects TRBV11-3 to TRBJ2-7, with TRBD1 identical over 8 bases. This CDR3 region has 14 residues. CDR1 is SGHNT and CDR2 is YENEEA in the germline V gene. Trimming cost V 5 bases and J 4 bases; bases outside gene matches: 7.

This clone appeared a few times. V usage is TRBV28 and J usage is TRBJ2-7, with 8 bases aligning to TRBD1. The CDR3 runs 14 residues. V dropped 6 bases and J dropped 2; count of bases not matched to a gene: 6. Germline V CDR1 and CDR2: MDHEN, SYDVKM. In DNA, the CDR3 is TGTGCCAGCAGCCGGGGACAGGCCCCCTACGAGCAGTACTTC. Translation gives CASSRGQAPYEQYF.

The chain uses TRBV9 and TRBJ2-7; weak D call: TRBD2 (6 bases). CDR1 and CDR2 (germline): SGDLS, YYNGEE. The CDR3 runs 14 residues. Trimming removed 0 bases at V and 5 bases at J, with 12 bases between. CDR3 protein: CASSVGRDLDEQYF. CDR3 DNA sequence: TGTGCCAGCAGCGTAGGGCGGGATCTTGACGAGCAGTACTTC. Filled out from reference TRBV9 and TRBJ2-7, the complete variable domain reads DSGVTQTPKHLITATGQRVTLRCSPRSGDLSVYWYQQSLDQGLQFLIQYYNGEERAKGNILERFSAQQFPDLHSELNLSSLELGDSALYFCASSVGRDLDEQYFGPGTRLTVT.

This clone was detected many times. The chain employs TRBV11-3 and TRBJ2-2; no firm D call. Looked up from germline, CDR1 is SGHNT and CDR2 is YENEEA. The CDR3 runs 13 residues. The V and J ends lost 1 base and 8 bases respectively, with 8 bases between them. CDR3 nucleotides: TGTGCCAGCAGCTTAGGGTCCCTGGGGGAGCTGTTTTTT. Its translation is CASSLGSLGELFF.

This clone was detected only a few times. The CDR3: CASWGRGDSTDTQYF. In DNA, the CDR3 is TGTGCCAGCTGGGGAAGGGGGGATAGCACAGATACGCAGTATTTT. This chain links TRBV25-1 with TRBJ2-3; D may correspond to TRBD1 or TRBD2 (6 bases each). Germline V gene lookup returns CDR1 MGHDK and CDR2 SYGVNS. The CDR3 sequence is 15 residues long. V was clipped by 8 bases and J by 0 bases, with 15 bases between them.

The J gene is TRBJ2-7, the V gene TRBV13, with D possibly being TRBD2 (5 bases). This CDR3 is 16 amino acids long. V was shortened by 5 bases and J by 1 base, with 18 bases between the two germline ends. Germline V gene sequence: CDR1 PRHDT, CDR2 FYEKMQ (reference sequence). The CDR3 bases are TGTGCCAGCAGCCTCCTCAGCGGCAGCCGTTCCTACGAGCAGTACTTC. It translates to CASSLLSGSRSYEQYF. The full variable domain, in which reference TRBV13 and TRBJ2-7 provide the parts outside the CDR3, is AAGVIQSPRHLIKEKRETATLKCYPIPRHDTVYWYQQGPGQDPQFLISFYEKMQSDKGSIPDRFSAQQFSDYHSELNMSSLELGDSALYFCASSLLSGSRSYEQYFGPGTRLTVT.

The chain couples TRBV11-2 to TRBJ1-1; D not resolved. CDR1 SGHAT and CDR2 FQNNGV come from the germline V gene. V lost 0 bases to trimming and J lost 3 bases, with 8 bases between them. The CDR3 covers 14 residues. The CDR3 nucleotides read TGTGCCAGCAGCTTAGACTTCTGGGACACTGAAGCTTTCTTT. Translated: CASSLDFWDTEAFF.